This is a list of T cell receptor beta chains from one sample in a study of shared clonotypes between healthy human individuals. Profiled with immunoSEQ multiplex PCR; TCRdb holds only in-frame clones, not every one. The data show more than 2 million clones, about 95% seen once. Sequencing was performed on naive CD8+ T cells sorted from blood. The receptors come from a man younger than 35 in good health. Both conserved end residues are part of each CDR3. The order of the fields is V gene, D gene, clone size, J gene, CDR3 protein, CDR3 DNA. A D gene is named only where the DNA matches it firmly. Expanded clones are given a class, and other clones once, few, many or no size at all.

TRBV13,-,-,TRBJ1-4,CASSPLATNEKLFF,TGTGCCAGCAGCCCGCTTGCAACTAATGAAAAACTGTTTTTT
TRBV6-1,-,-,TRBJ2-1,CASSELVNSLGNEQFF,TGTGCCAGCAGTGAATTGGTCAACTCGTTAGGGAATGAGCAGTTCTTC
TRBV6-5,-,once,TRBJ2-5,CASSYRLDQETQYF,TGTGCCAGCAGTTATAGGTTGGATCAAGAGACCCAGTACTTC
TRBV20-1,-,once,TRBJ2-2,CSARVGRELFF,TGCAGTGCTAGAGTCGGCCGGGAGCTGTTTTTT
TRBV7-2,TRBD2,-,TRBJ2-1,CASSLAVLAGGSYNEQFF,TGTGCCAGCAGCTTAGCAGTATTAGCGGGGGGTAGTTACAATGAGCAGTTCTTC
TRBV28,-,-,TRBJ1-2,CASSPFGQLYGYTF,TGTGCCAGCAGTCCCTTTGGGCAGCTCTATGGCTACACCTTC
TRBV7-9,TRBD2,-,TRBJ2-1,CASSPTPPGLAGYNEQFF,TGTGCCAGCAGCCCCACGCCCCCGGGACTAGCGGGTTACAATGAGCAGTTCTTC
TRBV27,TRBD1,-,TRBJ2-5,CASSWTGIETQYF,TGTGCCAGCAGTTGGACAGGGATCGAGACCCAGTACTTC
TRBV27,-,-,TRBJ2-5,CASSSGTGGTQYF,TGTGCCAGCAGTTCCGGGACTGGGGGGACCCAGTACTTC
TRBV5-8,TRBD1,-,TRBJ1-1,CASSPGGQGEEDTEAFF,TGTGCCAGCAGCCCCGGAGGGCAGGGGGAAGAGGACACTGAAGCTTTCTTT
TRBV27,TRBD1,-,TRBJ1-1,CASSPDRGTEAFF,TGTGCCAGCAGTCCCGACAGGGGCACTGAAGCTTTCTTT
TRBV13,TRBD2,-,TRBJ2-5,CASSLSGGRAGETQYF,TGTGCCAGCAGCTTAAGCGGCGGGAGGGCGGGAGAGACCCAGTACTTC
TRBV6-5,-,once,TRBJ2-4,CASTKQDLAKNIQYF,TGTGCCAGCACCAAACAAGATCTAGCCAAAAACATTCAGTACTTC
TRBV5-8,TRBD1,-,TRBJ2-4,CASSRTGSGDIQYF,TGTGCCAGCAGCAGGACAGGGTCGGGTGACATTCAGTACTTC
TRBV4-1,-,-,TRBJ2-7,CASSQNRDWRYEQYF,TGCGCCAGCAGCCAAAATAGGGACTGGCGATACGAGCAGTACTTC
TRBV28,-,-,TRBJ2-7,CASSRSPYEQYF,TGTGCCAGCAGCCGCTCACCCTACGAGCAGTACTTC
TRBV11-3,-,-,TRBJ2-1,CASSFGTGFEGNEQFF,TGTGCCAGCAGCTTCGGAACAGGGTTTGAAGGCAATGAGCAGTTCTTC
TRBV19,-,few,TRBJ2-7,CASSIGLGRGYEQYF,TGTGCCAGTAGTATAGGGCTTGGCAGGGGCTACGAGCAGTACTTC
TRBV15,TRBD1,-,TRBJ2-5,CATSITGAPVETQYF,TGTGCCACCAGCATTACAGGGGCCCCCGTAGAGACCCAGTACTTC
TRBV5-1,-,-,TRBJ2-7,CASSLGAVDYEQYF,TGCGCCAGCAGCTTGGGGGCAGTCGACTACGAGCAGTACTTC
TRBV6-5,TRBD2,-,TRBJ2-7,CASSNSAGTSGQGQYF,TGTGCCAGCAGTAACTCTGCCGGGACTAGCGGACAAGGGCAGTACTTC
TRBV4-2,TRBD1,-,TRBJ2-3,CASSPSRDSSTDTQYF,TGTGCCAGCAGCCCTAGTCGGGACAGCAGCACAGATACGCAGTATTTT
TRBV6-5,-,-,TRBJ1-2,CASSYTAAWDGYTF,TGTGCCAGCAGTTACACGGCAGCGTGGGACGGCTACACCTTC
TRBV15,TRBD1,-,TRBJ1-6,CATSKDRGLNSPLHF,TGTGCCACCAGCAAAGACAGGGGTCTAAATTCACCCCTCCACTTT
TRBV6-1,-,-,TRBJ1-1,CASSESRVGRNTEAFF,TGTGCCAGCAGTGAGTCCAGGGTCGGTAGGAACACTGAAGCTTTCTTT
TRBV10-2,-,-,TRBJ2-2,CASSEGGAGELFF,TGCGCCAGCAGTGAGGGAGGGGCCGGGGAGCTGTTTTTT
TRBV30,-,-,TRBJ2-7,CAWKGASYEQYF,TGTGCCTGGAAAGGCGCCTCCTACGAGCAGTACTTC
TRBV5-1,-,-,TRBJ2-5,CASSVPSWETQYF,TGCGCCAGCAGCGTCCCAAGTTGGGAGACCCAGTACTTC